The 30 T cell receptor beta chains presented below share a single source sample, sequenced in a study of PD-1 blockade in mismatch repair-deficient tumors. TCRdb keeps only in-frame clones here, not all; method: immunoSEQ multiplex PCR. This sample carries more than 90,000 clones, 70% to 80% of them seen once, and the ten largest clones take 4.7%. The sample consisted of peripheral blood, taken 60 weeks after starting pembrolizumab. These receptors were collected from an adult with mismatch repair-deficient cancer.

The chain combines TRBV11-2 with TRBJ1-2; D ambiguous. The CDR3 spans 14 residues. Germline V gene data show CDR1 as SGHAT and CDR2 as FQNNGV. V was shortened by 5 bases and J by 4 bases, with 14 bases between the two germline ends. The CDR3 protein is CASSRDTQFYGYTF. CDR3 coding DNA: TGTGCCAGCAGCCGCGACACACAATTCTATGGCTACACCTTC. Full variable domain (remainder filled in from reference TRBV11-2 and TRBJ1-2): EAGVAQSPRYKIIEKRQSVAFWCNPISGHATLYWYQQILGQGPKLLIQFQNNGVVDDSQLPKDRFSAERLKGVDSTLKIQPAKLEDSAVYLCASSRDTQFYGYTFGSGTRLTVV.

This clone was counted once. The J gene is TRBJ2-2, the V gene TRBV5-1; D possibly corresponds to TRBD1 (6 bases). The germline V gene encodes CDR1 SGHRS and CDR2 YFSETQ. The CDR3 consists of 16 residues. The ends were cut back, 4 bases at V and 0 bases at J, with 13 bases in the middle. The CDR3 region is CASSRQDPTNTGELFF. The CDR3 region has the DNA TGCGCCAGCAGCCGACAGGACCCCACGAACACCGGGGAGCTGTTTTTT.

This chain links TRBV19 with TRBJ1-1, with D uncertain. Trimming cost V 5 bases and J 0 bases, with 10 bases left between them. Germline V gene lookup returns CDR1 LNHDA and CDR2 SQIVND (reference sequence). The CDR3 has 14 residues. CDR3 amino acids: CASSFRVLNTEAFF. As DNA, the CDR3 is TGTGCCAGTAGTTTCCGGGTATTGAACACTGAAGCTTTCTTT.

CDR3 DNA: TGTGCCAGCAGTTTATTATCCGGCTCTGGGGCCAACGTCCTGACTTTC. Translating it yields CASSLLSGSGANVLTF. The chain has TRBV27 and TRBJ2-6, with unresolved D. This CDR3 region has 16 residues. Germline values: CDR1 MNHEY, CDR2 SMNVEV (reference sequence). The V gene lost 1 base and the J gene lost 0 bases, with 7 bases spanning the gap.

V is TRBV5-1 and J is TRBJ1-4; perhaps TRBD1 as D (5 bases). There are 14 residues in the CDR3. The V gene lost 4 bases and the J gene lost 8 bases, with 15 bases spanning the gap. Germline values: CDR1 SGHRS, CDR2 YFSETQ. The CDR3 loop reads CASSPVGVGEKLFF. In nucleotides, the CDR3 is TGCGCCAGCAGCCCCGTAGGGGTCGGGGAAAAACTGTTTTTT.

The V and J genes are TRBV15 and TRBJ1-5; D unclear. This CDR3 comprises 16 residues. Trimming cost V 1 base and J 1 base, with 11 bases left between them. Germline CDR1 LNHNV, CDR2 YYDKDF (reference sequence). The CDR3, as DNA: TGTGCCACCAGCAGAGTCTCAGGAGGGAGCAATCAGCCCCAGCATTTT. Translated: CATSRVSGGSNQPQHF.

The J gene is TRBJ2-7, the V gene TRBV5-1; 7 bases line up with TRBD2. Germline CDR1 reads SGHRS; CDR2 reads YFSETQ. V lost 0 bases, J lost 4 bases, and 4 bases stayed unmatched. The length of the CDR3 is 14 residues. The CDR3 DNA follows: TGCGCCAGCAGCTTGGGCGGGAGTGGATACGAGCAGTACTTC. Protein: CASSLGGSGYEQYF.

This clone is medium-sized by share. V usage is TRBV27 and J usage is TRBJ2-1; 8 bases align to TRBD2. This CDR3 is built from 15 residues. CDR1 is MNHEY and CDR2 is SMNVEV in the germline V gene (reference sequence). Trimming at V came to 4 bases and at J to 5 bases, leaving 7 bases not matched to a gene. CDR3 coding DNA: TGTGCCAGCAGTTCCCCGGGACTAGTTAACAATGAGCAGTTCTTC. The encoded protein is CASSSPGLVNNEQFF.

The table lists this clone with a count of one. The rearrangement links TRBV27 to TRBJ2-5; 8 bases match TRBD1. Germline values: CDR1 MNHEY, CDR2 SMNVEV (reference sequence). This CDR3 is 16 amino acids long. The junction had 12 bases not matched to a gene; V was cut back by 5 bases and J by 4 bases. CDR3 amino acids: CASSAAGTGFRETQYF. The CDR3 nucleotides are TGTGCCAGCAGTGCGGCCGGGACAGGATTTCGAGAGACCCAGTACTTC.

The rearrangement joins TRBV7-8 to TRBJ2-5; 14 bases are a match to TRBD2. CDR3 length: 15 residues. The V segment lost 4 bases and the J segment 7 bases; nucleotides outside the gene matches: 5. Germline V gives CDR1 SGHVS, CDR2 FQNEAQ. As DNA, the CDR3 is TGTGCCAGCAGCTCGGGACTAGCGGGAGCGGGGACCCAGTACTTC. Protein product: CASSSGLAGAGTQYF.

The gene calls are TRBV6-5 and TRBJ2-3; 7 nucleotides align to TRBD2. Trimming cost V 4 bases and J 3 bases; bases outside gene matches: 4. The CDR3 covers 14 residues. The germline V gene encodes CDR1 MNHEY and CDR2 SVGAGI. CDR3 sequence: CASSWGGGTDTQYF. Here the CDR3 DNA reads TGTGCCAGCAGTTGGGGGGGAGGAACAGATACGCAGTATTTT.

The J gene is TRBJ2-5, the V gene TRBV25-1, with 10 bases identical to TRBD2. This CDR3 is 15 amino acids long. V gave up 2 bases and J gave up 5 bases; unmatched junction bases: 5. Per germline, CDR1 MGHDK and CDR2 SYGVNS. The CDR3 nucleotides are TGTGCCAGCAGTGAACCTAGCGGGAGTGCGGAGACCCAGTACTTC. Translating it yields CASSEPSGSAETQYF.

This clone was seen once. CDR3 loop: CASSLPSRTGVYGYTF. CDR3 sequence (DNA): TGTGCCAGCAGCTTGCCCTCCCGGACGGGAGTCTATGGCTACACCTTC. V usage is TRBV5-5 and J usage is TRBJ1-2; D unresolved. V was shortened by 1 base and J by 4 bases, with 17 bases between the two germline ends. This CDR3 spans 16 amino acids. Germline CDR1 and CDR2: SGHKS and YYEKEE (reference sequence).

The CDR3 nucleotides read TGTGCCAGCAGCTGGGGATCAGGGAGTAACTATGGCTACACCTTC. Its translation is CASSWGSGSNYGYTF. The genes are TRBV7-3 and TRBJ1-2, with D possibly TRBD1 on 5 matching bases. The V gene's germline CDR1 is SGHTA and CDR2 FQGTGA. Trimming took 4 bases from V and 1 from J, leaving 13 bases between them. The CDR3 sequence is 15 residues long.

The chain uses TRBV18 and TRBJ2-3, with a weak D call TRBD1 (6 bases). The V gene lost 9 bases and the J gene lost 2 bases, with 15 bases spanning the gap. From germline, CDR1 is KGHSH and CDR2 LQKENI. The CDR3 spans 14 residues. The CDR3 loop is CASFRGTTTDTQYF. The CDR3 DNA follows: TGTGCCAGTTTCAGAGGGACAACCACAGATACGCAGTATTTT.

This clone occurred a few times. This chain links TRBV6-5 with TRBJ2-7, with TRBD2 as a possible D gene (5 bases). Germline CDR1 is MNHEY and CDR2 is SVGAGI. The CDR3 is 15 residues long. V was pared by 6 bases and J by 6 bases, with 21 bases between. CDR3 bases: TGTGCCAGCAGGCAGGACGGAACTACGGCGGGCGAGCAGTACTTC. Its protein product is CASRQDGTTAGEQYF.

The CDR3 here is CASSFGQQQETQYF. The CDR3 bases are TGTGCCAGCAGCTTCGGACAGCAACAAGAGACCCAGTACTTC. V is TRBV5-4 and J is TRBJ2-5, with D possibly being TRBD1 (6 bases). The CDR3 length is 14 residues. Trimming removed 2 bases at V and 2 bases at J, with 10 bases between. The germline V gene encodes CDR1 SGHNT and CDR2 YYREEE (reference sequence).

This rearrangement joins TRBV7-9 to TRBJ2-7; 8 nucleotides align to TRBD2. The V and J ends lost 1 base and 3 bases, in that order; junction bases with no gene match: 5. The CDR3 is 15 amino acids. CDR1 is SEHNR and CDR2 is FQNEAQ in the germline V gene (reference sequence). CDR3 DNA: TGTGCCAGCAGCTTAGAAGGGACTAGGAACTACGAGCAGTACTTC. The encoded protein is CASSLEGTRNYEQYF.

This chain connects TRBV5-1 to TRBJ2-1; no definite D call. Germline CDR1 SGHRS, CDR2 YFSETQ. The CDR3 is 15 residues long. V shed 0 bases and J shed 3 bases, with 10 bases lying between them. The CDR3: CASSLESEIYNEQFF. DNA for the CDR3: TGCGCCAGCAGCTTGGAGTCAGAAATCTACAATGAGCAGTTCTTC.

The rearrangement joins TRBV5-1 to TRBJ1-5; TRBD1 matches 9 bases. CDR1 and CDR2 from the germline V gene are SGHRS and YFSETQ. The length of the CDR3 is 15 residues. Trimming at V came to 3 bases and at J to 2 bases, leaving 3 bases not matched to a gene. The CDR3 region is CASSWTGEGNQPQHF. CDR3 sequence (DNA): TGCGCCAGCAGCTGGACAGGGGAAGGCAATCAGCCCCAGCATTTT.

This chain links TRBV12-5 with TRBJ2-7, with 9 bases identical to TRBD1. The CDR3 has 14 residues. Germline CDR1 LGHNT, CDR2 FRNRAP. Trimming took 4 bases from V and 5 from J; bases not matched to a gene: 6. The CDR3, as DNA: TGTGCTAGTGGTTCCGGGACAGGGTCGGACGAGCAGTACTTC. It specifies CASGSGTGSDEQYF.

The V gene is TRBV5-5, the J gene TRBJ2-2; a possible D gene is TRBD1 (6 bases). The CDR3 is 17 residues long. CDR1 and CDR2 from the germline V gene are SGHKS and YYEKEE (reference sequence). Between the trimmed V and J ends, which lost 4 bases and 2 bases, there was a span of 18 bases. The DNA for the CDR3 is TGTGCCAGCAGCACTGGAGGACAGTCGAGAAACACCGGGGAGCTGTTTTTT. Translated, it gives CASSTGGQSRNTGELFF. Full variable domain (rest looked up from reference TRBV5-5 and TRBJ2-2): DAGVTQSPTHLIKTRGQQVTLRCSPISGHKSVSWYQQVLGQGPQFIFQYYEKEERGRGNFPDRFSARQFPNYSSELNVNALLLGDSALYLCASSTGGQSRNTGELFFGEGSRLTVL.

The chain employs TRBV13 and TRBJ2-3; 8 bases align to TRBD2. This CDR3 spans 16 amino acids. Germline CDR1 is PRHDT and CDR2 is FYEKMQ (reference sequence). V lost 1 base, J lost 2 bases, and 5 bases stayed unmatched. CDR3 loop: CASSLVRGGPTDTQYF. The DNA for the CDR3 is TGTGCCAGCAGCTTAGTTCGGGGGGGACCCACAGATACGCAGTATTTT.

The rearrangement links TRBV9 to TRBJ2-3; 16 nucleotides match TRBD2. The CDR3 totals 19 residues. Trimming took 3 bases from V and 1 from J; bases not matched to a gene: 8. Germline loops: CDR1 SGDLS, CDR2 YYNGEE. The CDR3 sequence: CASSAAGTSGRARTDTQYF. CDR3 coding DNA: TGTGCCAGCAGCGCCGCCGGGACTAGCGGGAGGGCCCGCACAGATACGCAGTATTTT.

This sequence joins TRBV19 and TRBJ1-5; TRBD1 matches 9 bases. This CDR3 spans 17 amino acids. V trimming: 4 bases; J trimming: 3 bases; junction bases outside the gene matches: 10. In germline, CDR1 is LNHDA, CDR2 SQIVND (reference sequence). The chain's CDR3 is CASSTSPGTGPNQPQHF. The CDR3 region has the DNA TGTGCCAGTAGTACCAGTCCCGGGACAGGGCCCAATCAGCCCCAGCATTTT.

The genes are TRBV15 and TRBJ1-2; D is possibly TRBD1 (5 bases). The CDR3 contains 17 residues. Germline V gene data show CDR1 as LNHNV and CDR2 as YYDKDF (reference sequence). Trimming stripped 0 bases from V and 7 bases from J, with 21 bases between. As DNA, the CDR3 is TGTGCCACCAGCAGAGAGATAATGGACACAAGATTCGGTGGCTACACCTTC. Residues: CATSREIMDTRFGGYTF.

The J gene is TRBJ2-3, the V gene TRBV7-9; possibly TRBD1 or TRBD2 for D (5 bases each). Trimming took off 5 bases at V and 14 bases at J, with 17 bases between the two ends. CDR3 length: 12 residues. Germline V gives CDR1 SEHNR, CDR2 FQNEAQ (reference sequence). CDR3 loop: CASSQTGPAGYF. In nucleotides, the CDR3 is TGTGCCAGCAGCCAGACGGGACCCGCGGGGTATTTT.

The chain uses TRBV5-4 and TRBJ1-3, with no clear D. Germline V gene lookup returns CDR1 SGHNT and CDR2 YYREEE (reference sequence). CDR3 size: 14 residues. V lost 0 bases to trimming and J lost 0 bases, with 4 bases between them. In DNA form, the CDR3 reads TGTGCCAGCAGCTTGGCAGCCTCTGGAAACACCATATATTTT. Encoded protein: CASSLAASGNTIYF.

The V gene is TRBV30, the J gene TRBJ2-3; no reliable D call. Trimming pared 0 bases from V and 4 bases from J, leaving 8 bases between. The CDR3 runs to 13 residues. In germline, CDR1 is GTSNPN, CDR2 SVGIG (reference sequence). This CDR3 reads CAWSVGPSDTQYF. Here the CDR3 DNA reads TGTGCCTGGAGTGTGGGCCCTTCAGATACGCAGTATTTT.

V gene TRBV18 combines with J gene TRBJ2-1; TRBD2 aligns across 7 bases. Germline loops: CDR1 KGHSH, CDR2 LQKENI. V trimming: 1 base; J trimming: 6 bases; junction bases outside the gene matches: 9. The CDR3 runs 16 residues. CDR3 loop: CASSPQRIRGSNEQFF. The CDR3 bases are TGTGCCAGCTCACCACAACGGATTCGCGGGAGCAATGAGCAGTTCTTC.